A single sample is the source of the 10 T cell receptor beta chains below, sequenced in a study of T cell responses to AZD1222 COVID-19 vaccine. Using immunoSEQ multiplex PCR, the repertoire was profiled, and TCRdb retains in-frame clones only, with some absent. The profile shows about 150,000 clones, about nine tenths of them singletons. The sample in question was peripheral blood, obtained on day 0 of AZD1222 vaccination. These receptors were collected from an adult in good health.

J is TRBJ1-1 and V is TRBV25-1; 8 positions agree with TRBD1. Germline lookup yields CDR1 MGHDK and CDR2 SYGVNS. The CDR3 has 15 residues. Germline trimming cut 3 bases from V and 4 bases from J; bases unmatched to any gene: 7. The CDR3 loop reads CASSDSGGWGTEAFF. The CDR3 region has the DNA TGTGCCAGCAGTGATTCAGGGGGCTGGGGCACTGAAGCTTTCTTT.

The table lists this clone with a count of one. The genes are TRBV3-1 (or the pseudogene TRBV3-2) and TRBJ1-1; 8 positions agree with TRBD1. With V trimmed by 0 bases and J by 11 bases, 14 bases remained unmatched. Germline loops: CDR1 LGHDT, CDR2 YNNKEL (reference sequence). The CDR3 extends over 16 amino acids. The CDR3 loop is CASSQEPGGRGPMAFF. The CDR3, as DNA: TGTGCCAGCAGCCAAGAACCCGGGGGCAGGGGGCCTATGGCTTTCTTT.

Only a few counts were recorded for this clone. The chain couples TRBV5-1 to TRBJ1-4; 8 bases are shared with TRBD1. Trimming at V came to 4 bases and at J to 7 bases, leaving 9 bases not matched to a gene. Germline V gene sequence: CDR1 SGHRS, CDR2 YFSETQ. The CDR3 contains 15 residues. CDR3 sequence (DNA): TGCGCCAGCAGCCCTGGACAGGGAGGGGCTGAAAAACTGTTTTTT. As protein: CASSPGQGGAEKLFF.

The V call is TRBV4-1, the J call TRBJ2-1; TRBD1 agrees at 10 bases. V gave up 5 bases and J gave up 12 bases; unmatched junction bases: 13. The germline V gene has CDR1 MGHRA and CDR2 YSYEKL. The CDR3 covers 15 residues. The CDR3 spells CASSSGTGEARRQFF. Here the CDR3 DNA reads TGCGCCAGCAGCTCCGGGACAGGGGAAGCGAGACGGCAGTTCTTC.

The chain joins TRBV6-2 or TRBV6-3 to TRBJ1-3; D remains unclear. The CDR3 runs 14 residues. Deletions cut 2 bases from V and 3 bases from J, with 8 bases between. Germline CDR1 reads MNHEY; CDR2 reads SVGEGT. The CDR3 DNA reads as TGTGCCAGCAGTTACGTCGGGAGTGGAAACACCATATATTTT. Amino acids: CASSYVGSGNTIYF.

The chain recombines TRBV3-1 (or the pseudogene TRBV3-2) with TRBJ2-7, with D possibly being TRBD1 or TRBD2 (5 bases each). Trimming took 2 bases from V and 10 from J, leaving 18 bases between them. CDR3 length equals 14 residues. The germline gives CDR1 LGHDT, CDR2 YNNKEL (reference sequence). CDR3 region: CASSQIKQVAFQYF. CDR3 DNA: TGTGCCAGCAGCCAAATTAAACAGGTAGCGTTCCAGTACTTC.

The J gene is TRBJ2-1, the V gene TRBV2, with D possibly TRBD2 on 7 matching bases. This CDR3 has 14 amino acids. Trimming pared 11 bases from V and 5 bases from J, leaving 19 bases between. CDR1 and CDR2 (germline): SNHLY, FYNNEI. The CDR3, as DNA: TGTGCCCATCACGGGGGGACAAGAAACAATGAGCAGTTCTTC. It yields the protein CAHHGGTRNNEQFF.

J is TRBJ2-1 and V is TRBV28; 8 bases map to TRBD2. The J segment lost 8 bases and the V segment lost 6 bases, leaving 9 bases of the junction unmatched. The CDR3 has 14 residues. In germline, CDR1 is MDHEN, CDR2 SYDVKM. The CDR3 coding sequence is TGTGCCAGCAGGTCGGGACTAGTCTCTGATGAGCAGTTCTTC. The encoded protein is CASRSGLVSDEQFF.

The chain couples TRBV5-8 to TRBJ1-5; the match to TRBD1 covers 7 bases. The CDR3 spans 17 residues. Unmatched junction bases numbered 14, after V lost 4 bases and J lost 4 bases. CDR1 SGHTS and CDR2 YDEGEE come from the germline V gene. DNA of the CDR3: TGTGCCAGCAGCACTCGGGACAGCAGAAGTACAAATCAGCCCCAGCATTTT. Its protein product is CASSTRDSRSTNQPQHF.

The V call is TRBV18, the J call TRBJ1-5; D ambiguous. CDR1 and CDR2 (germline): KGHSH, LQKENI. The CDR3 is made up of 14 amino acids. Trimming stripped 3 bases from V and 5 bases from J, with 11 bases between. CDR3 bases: TGTGCCAGCTCACCGAGGTTCACCCATCAGCCCCAGCATTTT. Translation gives CASSPRFTHQPQHF.